Many counts were recorded for the clone carrying this T cell receptor (beta chain). These data come from a study of neurological immune-mediated disorders. PBMCs stored at -80 C, 2 million in total, were the source of the unsorted libraries. TCRdb reprocessed the 5' RACE reads via MiXCR and lists one record per CDR3 protein. The sample lists roughly 80,000 distinct CDR3 sequences; around a tenth were seen once. The sequenced sample was PBMCs. The source of this sequence is a man aged 40-49 years in good health.

CDR3 DNA sequence: TGTGCCAGCAGCTTGGAGAGAGCGGGGGGACCTCTCACAGATACGCAGTATTTT. Protein product: CASSLERAGGPLTDTQYF. The chain links TRBV5-5 to TRBJ2-3, with 9 bases identical to TRBD2. V was clipped by 0 bases and J by 2 bases; unmatched bases: 10. Germline-derived CDR1 and CDR2 are SGHKS and YYEKEE (reference sequence). The CDR3 consists of 18 residues. Based on the CDR3 plus reference TRBV5-5 and TRBJ2-3, the full variable domain is DAGVTQSPTHLIKTRGQQVTLRCSPISGHKSVSWYQQVLGQGPQFIFQYYEKEERGRGNFPDRFSARQFPNYSSELNVNALLLGDSALYLCASSLERAGGPLTDTQYFGPGTRLTVL.